This T cell receptor beta chain came from a study of shared clonotypes between healthy human individuals. As to this clone: Its antigen is not identified.

Unmatched junction bases numbered 4, after V lost 1 base and J lost 3 bases. The CDR3 consists of 14 residues. Germline assignment: CDR1 SGHKS and CDR2 YYEKEE (reference sequence). Study-level results: Larger richness was generally estimated for naive than memory subsets.

Sorted-subset replicate PCRs used around 200 ng of genomic DNA. This amount corresponded to 25,000 to 30,000 T cell genomes. TCRdb keeps only in-frame clones here, not all; method: immunoSEQ multiplex PCR. The table has fewer than 1 million clones, 90% to 98% seen once. It was CD45RO-negative cells, positively selected for CCR7, that made up naive CD8 cells, with terminally differentiated effector memory CD45RA+ cells excluded. Each sample came from a Caucasian adult donor living in Nashville, Tennessee. The chain couples TRBV5-5 to TRBJ2-7, with 7 bases aligning to TRBD2. Sequencing input: naive CD8+ T cells sorted from blood. This receptor was identified in a man aged 25 to 40 in good health. This CDR3 is CASSLLGGGYEQYF. DNA of the CDR3: TGTGCCAGCAGCTTGCTGGGGGGGGGCTACGAGCAGTACTTC.